Presented here are 29 T cell receptor beta chains from one specimen sequenced in a study of patients and donors after allogeneic stem cell transplantation. TCRdb processed the RT-PCR reads anew with MiXCR; each CDR3 protein has one entry. There are 900,000 to 1,000,000 distinct CDR3 sequences in the sample; over 15% occur only once, and roughly 6% lies in the top ten. Source material: blood, either unsorted or a sorted T cell fraction (not recorded which). These TCRs come from a human donor who was either an allogeneic HSCT recipient or a stem cell or donor lymphocyte infusion donor (not recorded which). It is not recorded whose cells these are; they may come from a transplant donor.

This clonotype was picked up a small number of times. V usage is TRBV10-3 and J usage is TRBJ1-3; D unresolved. Between the trimmed V and J ends, which lost 9 bases and 8 bases, there was a span of 14 bases. Germline V lookup: CDR1 ENHRY, CDR2 SYGVKD. The CDR3 has 12 residues. CDR3: CAIRTTMDTIYF. In nucleotides, the CDR3 is TGTGCCATTCGGACCACTATGGACACCATATATTTT.

The V gene is TRBV5-1, the J gene TRBJ2-2; D remains unclear. Per germline, CDR1 SGHRS and CDR2 YFSETQ. The CDR3 sequence is 14 residues long. Deletions cut 1 base from V and 5 bases from J, with 9 bases between. CDR3 sequence (DNA): TGCGCCAGCAGCTTGATAGTAGGGACCGGGGAGCTGTTTTTT. Amino acids: CASSLIVGTGELFF. The complete variable domain, with remaining parts taken from reference TRBV5-1 and TRBJ2-2, reads KAGVTQTPRYLIKTRGQQVTLSCSPISGHRSVSWYQQTPGQGLQFLFEYFSETQRNKGNFPGRFSGRQFSNSRSEMNVSTLELGDSALYLCASSLIVGTGELFFGEGSRLTVL.

The table lists this clonotype with many counts. The chain combines TRBV15 with TRBJ1-1; D unresolved. The CDR3 totals 16 residues. V was shortened by 0 bases and J by 0 bases, with 11 bases between the two germline ends. The germline CDR1 and CDR2 sequences are LNHNV and YYDKDF (reference sequence). CDR3 nucleotides: TGTGCCACCAGCAGAGATATAAGTGCCATGAACACTGAAGCTTTCTTT. Protein sequence: CATSRDISAMNTEAFF. Combining the CDR3 with reference TRBV15 and TRBJ1-1 gives the whole variable domain DAMVIQNPRYQVTQFGKPVTLSCSQTLNHNVMYWYQQKSSQAPKLLFHYYDKDFNNEADTPDNFQSRRPNTSFCFLDIRSPGLGDTAMYLCATSRDISAMNTEAFFGQGTRLTVV.

This clonotype was picked up a small number of times. The genes are TRBV5-1 and TRBJ2-2; D uncertain. The CDR3 covers 17 residues. The germline V gene encodes CDR1 SGHRS and CDR2 YFSETQ. Trimming stripped 4 bases from V and 2 bases from J, with 18 bases between. In nucleotides, the CDR3 is TGCGCCAGCAGCAAGGAGTTAACCACGTTTAACACCGGGGAGCTGTTTTTT. It yields the protein CASSKELTTFNTGELFF.

The V call is TRBV19, the J call TRBJ2-7; either TRBD1 or TRBD2 may supply D (5 bases each). V lost 8 bases to trimming and J lost 2 bases, with 16 bases between them. In germline, CDR1 is LNHDA, CDR2 SQIVND (reference sequence). CDR3 length: 14 amino acids. This chain's CDR3 is CASGFSGGTYEQYF. CDR3 DNA sequence: TGTGCCAGTGGTTTTAGTGGGGGAACCTACGAGCAGTACTTC. The complete variable domain, with remaining parts taken from reference TRBV19 and TRBJ2-7, reads DGGITQSPKYLFRKEGQNVTLSCEQNLNHDAMYWYRQDPGQGLRLIYYSQIVNDFQKGDIAEGYSVSREKKESFPLTVTSAQKNPTAFYLCASGFSGGTYEQYFGPGTRLTVT.

This chain joins TRBV20-1 and TRBJ2-2; D not resolved. Germline lookup yields CDR1 DFQATT and CDR2 SNEGSKA (reference sequence). With 6 bases removed from V and 1 base from J, the gap between germline ends came to 6 bases. CDR3 length equals 12 residues. CDR3 in amino acids: CSAYKNTGELFF. Here the CDR3 DNA reads TGCAGTGCCTATAAGAACACCGGGGAGCTGTTTTTT.

This clonotype was seen a few times. V usage is TRBV18 and J usage is TRBJ2-5, with a possible D match to TRBD1 (5 bases). CDR1 is KGHSH, CDR2 LQKENI, per germline. This CDR3 contains 15 residues. V dropped 3 bases and J dropped 4 bases, with 15 bases sitting between them. The CDR3 DNA reads as TGTGCCAGCTCACCTCGAAACAGGATTCCAGAGACCCAGTACTTC. Its translation: CASSPRNRIPETQYF.

This clonotype has only a few counts. The chain combines TRBV7-9 with TRBJ2-7, with D maybe TRBD1 (5 bases). With 3 bases removed from V and 5 bases from J, the gap between germline ends came to 17 bases. Germline values: CDR1 SEHNR, CDR2 FQNEAQ (reference sequence). The CDR3 runs to 15 residues. The CDR3 nucleotides read TGTGCCAGCAGCTTCGTTCAGGGTCTAAGGGACGAGCAGTACTTC. Translation gives CASSFVQGLRDEQYF.

In its sample, this clonotype was seen a few times. The J gene is TRBJ2-2, the V gene TRBV29-1, with TRBD2 matching over 7 bases. The junction had 10 bases not matched to a gene; V was cut back by 6 bases and J by 0 bases. The CDR3 contains 16 residues. Germline loops: CDR1 SQVTM, CDR2 ANQGSEA. The CDR3 DNA is TGCAGCGTCCGCTCCGGGGCGGGGGCGAACACCGGGGAGCTGTTTTTT. Its protein product is CSVRSGAGANTGELFF.

This clonotype was seen a handful of times. The chain joins TRBV7-9 to TRBJ1-2, with 7 bases matching TRBD1. The germline gives CDR1 SEHNR, CDR2 FQNEAQ (reference sequence). The ends lost 5 bases at V and 3 bases at J; junction bases unmatched: 9. This CDR3 contains 15 residues. In nucleotides, the CDR3 is TGTGCCAGCAGCCCCTCGACAGGGTGGGACTATGGCTACACCTTC. This sequence encodes CASSPSTGWDYGYTF. Together with reference TRBV7-9 and TRBJ1-2, the CDR3 gives the full variable domain: DTGVSQNPRHKITKRGQNVTFRCDPISEHNRLYWYRQTLGQGPEFLTYFQNEAQLEKSRLLSDRFSAERPKGSFSTLEIQRTEQGDSAMYLCASSPSTGWDYGYTFGSGTRLTVV.

The J gene is TRBJ1-6, the V gene TRBV12-5, with D perhaps TRBD1 (5 bases). V was shortened by 4 bases and J by 13 bases, with 14 bases between the two germline ends. Germline CDR1 reads LGHNT; CDR2 reads FRNRAP. This CDR3 contains 13 residues. In DNA form, the CDR3 reads TGTGCTAGTGGTTACCGGGACCTTTCGCCCCTCCACTTT. Its translation: CASGYRDLSPLHF.

The chain is built from TRBV5-6 and TRBJ2-1, with D perhaps TRBD1 (6 bases). The V end lost 4 bases, the J end lost 7 bases, and 12 bases lay between the germline ends. CDR1 SGHDT and CDR2 YYEEEE come from the germline V gene. CDR3 length: 13 residues. CDR3 region: CASSPTGMNEQFF. In nucleotides, the CDR3 is TGTGCCAGCAGCCCCACAGGGATGAATGAGCAGTTCTTC. The full variable domain, with the rest looked up from reference TRBV5-6 and TRBJ2-1, is DAGVTQSPTHLIKTRGQQVTLRCSPKSGHDTVSWYQQALGQGPQFIFQYYEEEERQRGNFPDRFSGHQFPNYSSELNVNALLLGDSALYLCASSPTGMNEQFFGPGTRLTVL.

The chain recombines TRBV5-1 with TRBJ2-3, with 9 nucleotides matching TRBD2. V gave up 4 bases and J gave up 2 bases; unmatched junction bases: 8. The CDR3 has 16 residues. Germline V gene data show CDR1 as SGHRS and CDR2 as YFSETQ. The CDR3 spells CASSPVTSGYTDTQYF. The CDR3 DNA reads as TGCGCCAGCAGCCCCGTGACTAGCGGATACACAGATACGCAGTATTTT.

In its sample, this clonotype was seen a few times. The chain uses TRBV11-2 and TRBJ2-6, with 8 bases fitting TRBD1. The V gene end was trimmed by 4 bases and the J gene end by 3 bases; junction bases not matched to a gene: 8. Germline loops: CDR1 SGHAT, CDR2 FQNNGV. The CDR3 has 17 residues. CDR3 sequence: CASSSSTGAIGANVLTF. The CDR3 bases are TGTGCCAGCAGCTCCTCGACAGGGGCAATTGGGGCCAACGTCCTGACTTTC.

The chain couples TRBV12-3 or TRBV12-4 to TRBJ2-7, with D tentatively TRBD1 or TRBD2 (5 bases each). V lost 5 bases and J 5 bases, leaving 16 bases between the germline ends. There are 14 residues in the CDR3. CDR3 protein: CASSELGGSHEQYF. The DNA for the CDR3 is TGTGCCAGCAGTGAACTTGGGGGATCCCACGAGCAGTACTTC.

In its sample, this clonotype was seen a few times. The V and J genes are TRBV12-3 or TRBV12-4 and TRBJ1-2, with D maybe TRBD1 (5 bases). Between the trimmed V and J ends, which lost 3 bases and 3 bases, there was a span of 11 bases. This CDR3 region has 14 residues. The CDR3 nucleotides are TGTGCCAGCAGTTTGCCGGGGGTTCACTATGGCTACACCTTC. Residues: CASSLPGVHYGYTF.

This clonotype has more than one count but fewer than ten. The rearrangement joins TRBV2 to TRBJ2-7, with unresolved D. The CDR3 is made up of 15 amino acids. V dropped 5 bases and J dropped 4 bases, with 18 bases sitting between them. Looked up from germline, CDR1 is SNHLY and CDR2 is FYNNEI. The CDR3 region has the DNA TGTGCCAGCAGTCCATCCCTAGGAGCCACTTACGAGCAGTACTTC. Residues: CASSPSLGATYEQYF.

J is TRBJ1-1 and V is TRBV20-1; no firm D call. Germline V CDR1 and CDR2: DFQATT, SNEGSKA (reference sequence). Trimming removed 3 bases from V and 0 bases from J, with 8 bases in between. The CDR3 has 13 residues. CDR3 DNA: TGCAGTGCTAGTCGGGCCGTGAACACTGAAGCTTTCTTT. This codes for CSASRAVNTEAFF.

This clonotype appeared many times. The chain has TRBV29-1 and TRBJ2-2, with a tentative D call TRBD1 (5 bases). V lost 4 bases, J lost 3 bases, and 12 bases lay in between. The CDR3 is made up of 14 amino acids. CDR1 is SQVTM, CDR2 ANQGSEA, per germline. The CDR3 coding sequence is TGCAGCGTTGGAGCAGGGCCCGACACCGGGGAGCTGTTTTTT. It yields the protein CSVGAGPDTGELFF.

This clonotype came up a few times. This chain links TRBV6-1 with TRBJ1-2, with D possibly being TRBD1 (6 bases). Between the trimmed V and J ends, which lost 1 base and 4 bases, there was a span of 10 bases. The length of the CDR3 is 14 residues. Per the germline V gene, CDR1 is MNHNS and CDR2 is SASEGT. This CDR3 reads CASSEGAGAYGYTF. The CDR3 DNA sequence: TGTGCCAGCAGTGAAGGGGCAGGGGCCTATGGCTACACCTTC.

This clonotype came up a few times. The chain combines TRBV11-2 with TRBJ2-5, with a possible D match to TRBD2 (6 bases). Germline CDR1 and CDR2: SGHAT and FQNNGV. Trimming pared 0 bases from V and 4 bases from J, leaving 12 bases between. This CDR3 region has 15 residues. The CDR3 protein is CASSLDGGGGETQYF. CDR3 bases: TGTGCCAGCAGCTTAGATGGGGGAGGCGGAGAGACCCAGTACTTC.

This chain connects TRBV7-9 to TRBJ2-7; 11 bases map to TRBD1. Germline V gene lookup returns CDR1 SEHNR and CDR2 FQNEAQ (reference sequence). Unmatched junction bases numbered 7, after V lost 5 bases and J lost 7 bases. The CDR3 spans 14 residues. The CDR3 loop reads CASSNRDRGSEQYF. CDR3 coding DNA: TGTGCCAGCAGCAACCGGGACAGGGGGTCAGAGCAGTACTTC. Full variable domain (missing parts from reference TRBV7-9 and TRBJ2-7): DTGVSQNPRHKITKRGQNVTFRCDPISEHNRLYWYRQTLGQGPEFLTYFQNEAQLEKSRLLSDRFSAERPKGSFSTLEIQRTEQGDSAMYLCASSNRDRGSEQYFGPGTRLTVT.

The J gene is TRBJ2-3, the V gene TRBV2; D is unclear. V lost 1 base to trimming and J lost 1 base, with 12 bases between them. The CDR3 extends over 16 amino acids. The germline CDR1 and CDR2 sequences are SNHLY and FYNNEI. CDR3 region: CASSEGPGGGTDTQYF. CDR3 in DNA: TGTGCCAGCAGTGAAGGGCCTGGCGGTGGCACAGATACGCAGTATTTT. Supplemented by reference TRBV2 and TRBJ2-3, the full variable domain reads EPEVTQTPSHQVTQMGQEVILRCVPISNHLYFYWYRQILGQKVEFLVSFYNNEISEKSEIFDDQFSVERPDGSNFTLKIRSTKLEDSAMYFCASSEGPGGGTDTQYFGPGTRLTVL.

The chain employs TRBV29-1 and TRBJ1-1; D is undetermined. There are 12 residues in the CDR3. In germline, CDR1 is SQVTM, CDR2 ANQGSEA. V shed 7 bases and J shed 2 bases, with 11 bases lying between them. CDR3 bases: TGCAGCGGCTCACCAGGAAACACTGAAGCTTTCTTT. Translation: CSGSPGNTEAFF.

This clonotype was detected a few times. V and J are TRBV20-1 and TRBJ2-1; TRBD2 aligns across 10 bases. The J segment lost 2 bases and the V segment lost 3 bases, leaving 4 bases of the junction unmatched. Looked up from germline, CDR1 is DFQATT and CDR2 is SNEGSKA (reference sequence). This CDR3 is 15 amino acids long. CDR3 amino acids: CSASSSGRAYNEQFF. The CDR3 coding sequence is TGCAGTGCTAGTTCCAGCGGGAGGGCCTACAATGAGCAGTTCTTC.

This clonotype was recorded many times. The V gene is TRBV9, the J gene TRBJ1-1, with D unresolved. Trimming removed 2 bases at V and 1 base at J, with 6 bases between. The CDR3 has 13 residues. Germline values: CDR1 SGDLS, CDR2 YYNGEE. The CDR3 loop reads CASSVSENTEAFF. The CDR3, as DNA: TGTGCCAGCAGCGTGTCCGAGAACACTGAAGCTTTCTTT. Drawing the rest from reference TRBV9 and TRBJ1-1, the complete variable domain is DSGVTQTPKHLITATGQRVTLRCSPRSGDLSVYWYQQSLDQGLQFLIQYYNGEERAKGNILERFSAQQFPDLHSELNLSSLELGDSALYFCASSVSENTEAFFGQGTRLTVV.

On this clonotype itself: This may arise from a read error, as a much more abundant clone is one base away. The V call is TRBV5-1, the J call TRBJ2-4; the D is unclear. Germline CDR1 is SGHRS and CDR2 is YFSETQ. The CDR3 loop spans 14 amino acids. Here the CDR3 reads CASSQDTSKNTQYF. The CDR3 DNA reads TGCGCCAGCAGCCAAGACACCTCCAAAAACACTCAGTACTTC.

This clonotype was detected only a few times. This chain joins TRBV7-9 and TRBJ1-1; weak D call: TRBD1 (5 bases). The germline V gene has CDR1 SEHNR and CDR2 FQNEAQ (reference sequence). The CDR3 spans 14 residues. The V end lost 7 bases, the J end lost 2 bases, and 14 bases lay between the germline ends. The chain's CDR3 is CASTSGTYNTEAFF. DNA of the CDR3: TGTGCCAGCACCAGCGGGACTTACAACACTGAAGCTTTCTTT.

This clonotype appeared a few times. CDR3 sequence reads: CASGLPVTGPGLNTEAFF. The CDR3 DNA sequence: TGTGCTAGTGGTTTGCCCGTGACAGGGCCGGGGTTGAACACTGAAGCTTTCTTT. This chain links TRBV12-5 with TRBJ1-1; 7 positions agree with TRBD1. The CDR3 has 18 amino acids. V dropped 2 bases and J dropped 0; count of bases not matched to a gene: 12. Germline lookup yields CDR1 LGHNT and CDR2 FRNRAP.